The clone carrying this TCR beta chain was recorded many times. TCRdb re-analysed the RT-PCR reads in MiXCR, keeping a single row per CDR3 protein. The sample lists more than 600,000 distinct CDR3 sequences, 13% to 15% seen once, with around 3.3% in the top ten. Germline loops: CDR1 MNHEY, CDR2 SVGAGI. The CDR3 spans 15 residues. V was clipped by 5 bases and J by 2 bases; unmatched bases: 5. The source material was memory CD4+ T cells from blood. The chain joins TRBV6-5 to TRBJ1-5, with 8 bases fitting TRBD1. The source is a female donor in good health, serving as a healthy control. The CDR3 DNA reads TGTGCCAGCAGTCGCGGGACAGGTCGCAATCAGCCCCAGCATTTT. Amino acids: CASSRGTGRNQPQHF.